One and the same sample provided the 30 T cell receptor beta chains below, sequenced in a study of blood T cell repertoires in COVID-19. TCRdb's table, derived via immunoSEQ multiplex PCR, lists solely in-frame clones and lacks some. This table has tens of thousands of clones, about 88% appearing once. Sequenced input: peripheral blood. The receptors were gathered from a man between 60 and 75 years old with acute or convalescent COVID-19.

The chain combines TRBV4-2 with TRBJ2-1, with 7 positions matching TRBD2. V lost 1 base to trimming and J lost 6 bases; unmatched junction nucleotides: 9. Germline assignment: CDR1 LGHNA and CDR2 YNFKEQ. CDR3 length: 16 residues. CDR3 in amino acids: CASSQGVGGSPNEQFF. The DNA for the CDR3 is TGTGCCAGCAGCCAAGGGGTGGGGGGGTCCCCCAATGAGCAGTTCTTC.

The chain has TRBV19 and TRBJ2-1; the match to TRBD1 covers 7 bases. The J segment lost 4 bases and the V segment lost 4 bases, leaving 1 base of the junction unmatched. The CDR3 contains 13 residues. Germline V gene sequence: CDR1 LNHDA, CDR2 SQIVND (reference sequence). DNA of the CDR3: TGTGCCAGTAGTACGACAGGGTACAATGAGCAGTTCTTC. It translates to CASSTTGYNEQFF.

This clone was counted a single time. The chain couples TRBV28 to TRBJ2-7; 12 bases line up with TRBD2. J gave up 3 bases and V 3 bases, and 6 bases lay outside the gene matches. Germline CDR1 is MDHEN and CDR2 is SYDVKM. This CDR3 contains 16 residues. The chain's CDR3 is CASSFAGLAGFYEQYF. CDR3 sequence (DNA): TGTGCCAGCAGTTTTGCCGGACTAGCGGGATTCTACGAGCAGTACTTC.

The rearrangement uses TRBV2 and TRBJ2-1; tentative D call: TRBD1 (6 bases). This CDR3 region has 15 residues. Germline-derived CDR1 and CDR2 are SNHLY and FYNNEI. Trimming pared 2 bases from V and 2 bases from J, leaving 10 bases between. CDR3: CASSERGGTYNEQFF. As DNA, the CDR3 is TGTGCCAGCAGTGAACGAGGGGGAACCTACAATGAGCAGTTCTTC.

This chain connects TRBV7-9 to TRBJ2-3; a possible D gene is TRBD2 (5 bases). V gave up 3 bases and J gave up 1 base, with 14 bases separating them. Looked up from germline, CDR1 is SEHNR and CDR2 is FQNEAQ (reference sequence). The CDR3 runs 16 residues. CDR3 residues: CASSFPLNGGTDTQYF. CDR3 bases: TGTGCCAGCAGCTTCCCCCTGAACGGGGGCACAGATACGCAGTATTTT.

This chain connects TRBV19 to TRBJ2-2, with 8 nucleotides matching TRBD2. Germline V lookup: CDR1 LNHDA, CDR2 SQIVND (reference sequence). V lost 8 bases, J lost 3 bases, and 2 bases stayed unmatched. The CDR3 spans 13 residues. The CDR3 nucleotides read TGTGCCAGTGGACTAGCCTACACCGGGGAGCTGTTTTTT. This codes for CASGLAYTGELFF.

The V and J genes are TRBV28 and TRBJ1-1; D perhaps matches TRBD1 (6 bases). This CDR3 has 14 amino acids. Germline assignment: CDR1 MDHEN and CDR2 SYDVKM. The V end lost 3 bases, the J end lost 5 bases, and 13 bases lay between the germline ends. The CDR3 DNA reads TGTGCCAGCAGTTTTCAACAGGGTGGTACTGAAGCTTTCTTT. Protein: CASSFQQGGTEAFF.

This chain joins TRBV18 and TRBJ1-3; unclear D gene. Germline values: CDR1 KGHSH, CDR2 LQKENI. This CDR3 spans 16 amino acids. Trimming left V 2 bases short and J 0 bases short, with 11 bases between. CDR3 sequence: CASSPSHSDSGNTIYF. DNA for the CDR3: TGTGCCAGCTCACCATCTCACAGTGACTCTGGAAACACCATATATTTT.

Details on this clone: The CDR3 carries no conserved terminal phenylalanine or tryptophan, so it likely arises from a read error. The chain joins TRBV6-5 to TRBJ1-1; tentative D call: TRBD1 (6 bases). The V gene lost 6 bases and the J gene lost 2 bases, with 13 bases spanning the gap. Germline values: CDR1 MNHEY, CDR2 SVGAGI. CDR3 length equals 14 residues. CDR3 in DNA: TGTGCCAGCAGGACATACAGGGAAAACACTGAAGCTTTCTCT. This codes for CASRTYRENTEAFS.

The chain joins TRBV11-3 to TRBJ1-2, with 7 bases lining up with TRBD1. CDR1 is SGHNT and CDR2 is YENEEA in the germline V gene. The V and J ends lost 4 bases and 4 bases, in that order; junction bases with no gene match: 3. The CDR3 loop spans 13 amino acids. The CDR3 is CASSSTGVYGYTF. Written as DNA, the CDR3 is TGTGCCAGCAGCTCTACAGGGGTCTATGGCTACACCTTC.

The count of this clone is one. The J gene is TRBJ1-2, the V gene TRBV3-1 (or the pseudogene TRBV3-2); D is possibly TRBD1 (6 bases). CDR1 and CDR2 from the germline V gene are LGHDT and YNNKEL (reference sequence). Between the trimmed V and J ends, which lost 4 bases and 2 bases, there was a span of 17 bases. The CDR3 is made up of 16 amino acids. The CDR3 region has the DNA TGTGCCAGCAGCCGAGCCGGACAGACAGCCAACTATGGCTACACCTTC. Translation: CASSRAGQTANYGYTF.

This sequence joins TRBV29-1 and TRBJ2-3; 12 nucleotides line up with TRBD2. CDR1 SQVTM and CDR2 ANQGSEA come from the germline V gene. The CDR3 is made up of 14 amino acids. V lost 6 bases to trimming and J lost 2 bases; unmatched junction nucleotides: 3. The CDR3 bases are TGCAGCGTCGGGACTAGCGGGTACACAGATACGCAGTATTTT. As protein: CSVGTSGYTDTQYF.

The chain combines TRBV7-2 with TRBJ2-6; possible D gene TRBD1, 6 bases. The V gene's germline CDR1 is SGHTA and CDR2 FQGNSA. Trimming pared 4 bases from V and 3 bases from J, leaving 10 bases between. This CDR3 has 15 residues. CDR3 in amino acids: CASSSAQGGANVLTF. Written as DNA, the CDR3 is TGTGCCAGCAGCTCCGCACAGGGTGGGGCCAACGTCCTGACTTTC.

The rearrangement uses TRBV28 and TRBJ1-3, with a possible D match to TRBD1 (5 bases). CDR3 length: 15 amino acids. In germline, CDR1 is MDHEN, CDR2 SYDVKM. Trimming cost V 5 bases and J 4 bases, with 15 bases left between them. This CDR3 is CASSRSGARGNTIYF. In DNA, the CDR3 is TGTGCCAGCAGTAGGAGTGGGGCTCGCGGAAACACCATATATTTT.

Written as DNA, the CDR3 is TGTGCCACCAGTGATGGGCCCGGGACAGGTGGTAAGACCCAGTACTTC. Translating it yields CATSDGPGTGGKTQYF. The V call is TRBV24-1, the J call TRBJ2-5; 8 positions agree with TRBD1. Germline CDR1 reads KGHDR; CDR2 reads SFDVKD. The CDR3 has 16 amino acids. V gave up 3 bases and J gave up 6 bases; unmatched junction bases: 11.

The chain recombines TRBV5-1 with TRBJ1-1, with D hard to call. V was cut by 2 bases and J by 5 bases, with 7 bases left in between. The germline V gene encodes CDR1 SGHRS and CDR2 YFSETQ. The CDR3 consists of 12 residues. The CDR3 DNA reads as TGCGCCAGCAGCTTAGAGGGAACTGAAGCTTTCTTT. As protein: CASSLEGTEAFF.

The DNA of the CDR3 is TGTGCCAGCAGTGGCCCGGGGGGTGGCGATAATTCACCCCTCCACTTT. This sequence encodes CASSGPGGGDNSPLHF. The chain employs TRBV28 and TRBJ1-6, with D possibly being TRBD1 (5 bases). The germline gives CDR1 MDHEN, CDR2 SYDVKM. CDR3 size: 16 residues. V was shortened by 5 bases and J by 5 bases, with 16 bases between the two germline ends.

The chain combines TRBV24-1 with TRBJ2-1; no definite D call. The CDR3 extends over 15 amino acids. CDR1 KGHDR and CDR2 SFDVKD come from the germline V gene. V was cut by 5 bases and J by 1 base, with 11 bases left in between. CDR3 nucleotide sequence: TGTGCCACCAGTGCTGAGGTAGCTTCCTACAATGAGCAGTTCTTC. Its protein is CATSAEVASYNEQFF.

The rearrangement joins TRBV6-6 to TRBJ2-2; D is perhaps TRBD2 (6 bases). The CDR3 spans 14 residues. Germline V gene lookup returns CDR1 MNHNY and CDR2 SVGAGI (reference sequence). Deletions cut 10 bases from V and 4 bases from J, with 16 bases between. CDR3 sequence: CATYTAGSTGELFF. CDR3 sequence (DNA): TGTGCCACCTATACCGCCGGGAGCACCGGGGAGCTGTTTTTT.

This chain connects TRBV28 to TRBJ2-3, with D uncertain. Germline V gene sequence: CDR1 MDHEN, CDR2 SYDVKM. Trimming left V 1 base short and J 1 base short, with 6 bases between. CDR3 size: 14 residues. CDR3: CASSLFPGTDTQYF. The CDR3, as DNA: TGTGCCAGCAGTTTATTTCCGGGCACAGATACGCAGTATTTT.

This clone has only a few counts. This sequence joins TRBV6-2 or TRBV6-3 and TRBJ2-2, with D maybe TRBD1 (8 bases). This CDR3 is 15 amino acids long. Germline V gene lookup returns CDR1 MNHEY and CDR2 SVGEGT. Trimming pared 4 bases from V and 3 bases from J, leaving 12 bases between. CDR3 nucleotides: TGTGCCAGCAGTTTTACAGGGGGGGACACCGGGGAGCTGTTTTTT. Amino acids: CASSFTGGDTGELFF.

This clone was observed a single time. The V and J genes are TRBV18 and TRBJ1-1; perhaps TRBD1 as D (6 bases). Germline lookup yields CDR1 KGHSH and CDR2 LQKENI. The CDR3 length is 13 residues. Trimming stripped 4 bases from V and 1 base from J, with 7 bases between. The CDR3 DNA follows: TGTGCCAGCTCACTACAGGGGAACACTGAAGCTTTCTTT. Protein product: CASSLQGNTEAFF. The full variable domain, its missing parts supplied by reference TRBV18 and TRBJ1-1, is NAGVMQNPRHLVRRRGQEARLRCSPMKGHSHVYWYRQLPEEGLKFMVYLQKENIIDESGMPKERFSAEFPKEGPSILRIQQVVRGDSAAYFCASSLQGNTEAFFGQGTRLTVV.

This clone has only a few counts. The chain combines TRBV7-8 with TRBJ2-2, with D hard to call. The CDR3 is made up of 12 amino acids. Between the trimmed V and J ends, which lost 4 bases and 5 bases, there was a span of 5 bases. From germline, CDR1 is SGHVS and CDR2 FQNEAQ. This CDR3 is CASSSNTGELFF. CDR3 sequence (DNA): TGTGCCAGCAGCTCCAATACCGGGGAGCTGTTTTTT.

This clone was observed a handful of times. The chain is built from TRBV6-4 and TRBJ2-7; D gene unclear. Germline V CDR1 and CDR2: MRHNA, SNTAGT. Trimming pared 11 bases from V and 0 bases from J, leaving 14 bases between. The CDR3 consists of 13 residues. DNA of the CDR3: TGTGCCCGCCTCGAGGTGCGCTCCTACGAGCAGTACTTC. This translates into CARLEVRSYEQYF.

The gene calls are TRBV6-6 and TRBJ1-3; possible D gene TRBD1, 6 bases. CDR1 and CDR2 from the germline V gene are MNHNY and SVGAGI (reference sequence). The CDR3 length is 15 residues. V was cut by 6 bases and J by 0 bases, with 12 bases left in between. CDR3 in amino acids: CASSQTGNSGNTIYF. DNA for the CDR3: TGTGCCAGCAGCCAGACAGGCAACTCTGGAAACACCATATATTTT.

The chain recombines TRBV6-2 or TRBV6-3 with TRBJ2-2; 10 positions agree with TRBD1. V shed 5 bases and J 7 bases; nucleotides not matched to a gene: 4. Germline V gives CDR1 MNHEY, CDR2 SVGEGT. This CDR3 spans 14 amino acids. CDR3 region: CASSAGTGVGELFF. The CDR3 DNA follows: TGTGCCAGCAGTGCCGGGACAGGGGTCGGGGAGCTGTTTTTT.

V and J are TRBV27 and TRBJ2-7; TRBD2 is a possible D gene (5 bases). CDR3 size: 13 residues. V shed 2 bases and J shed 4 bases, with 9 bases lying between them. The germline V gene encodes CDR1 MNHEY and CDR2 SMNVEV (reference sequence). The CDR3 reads CASSLRTGYEQYF. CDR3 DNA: TGTGCCAGCAGTTTACGGACGGGATACGAGCAGTACTTC.

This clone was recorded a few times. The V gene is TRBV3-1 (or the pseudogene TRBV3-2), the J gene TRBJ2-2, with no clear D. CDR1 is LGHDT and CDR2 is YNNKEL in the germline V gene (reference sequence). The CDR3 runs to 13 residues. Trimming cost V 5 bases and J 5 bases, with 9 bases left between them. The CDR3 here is CASSGSQTGELFF. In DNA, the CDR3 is TGTGCCAGCAGCGGTAGTCAAACCGGGGAGCTGTTTTTT.

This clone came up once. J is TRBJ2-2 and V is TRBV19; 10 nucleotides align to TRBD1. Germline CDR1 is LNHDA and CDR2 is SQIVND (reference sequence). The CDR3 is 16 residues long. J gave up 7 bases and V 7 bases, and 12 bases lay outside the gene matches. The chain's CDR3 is CASTDFGQGEFGELFF. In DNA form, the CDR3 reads TGTGCCAGTACCGACTTCGGACAGGGGGAGTTCGGGGAGCTGTTTTTT.

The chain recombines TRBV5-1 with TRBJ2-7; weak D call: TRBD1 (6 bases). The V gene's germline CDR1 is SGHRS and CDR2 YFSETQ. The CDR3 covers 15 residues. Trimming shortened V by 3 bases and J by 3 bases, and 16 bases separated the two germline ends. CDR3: CASSSSAQGSYEQYF. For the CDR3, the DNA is TGCGCCAGCAGCTCAAGCGCACAGGGAAGCTACGAGCAGTACTTC.